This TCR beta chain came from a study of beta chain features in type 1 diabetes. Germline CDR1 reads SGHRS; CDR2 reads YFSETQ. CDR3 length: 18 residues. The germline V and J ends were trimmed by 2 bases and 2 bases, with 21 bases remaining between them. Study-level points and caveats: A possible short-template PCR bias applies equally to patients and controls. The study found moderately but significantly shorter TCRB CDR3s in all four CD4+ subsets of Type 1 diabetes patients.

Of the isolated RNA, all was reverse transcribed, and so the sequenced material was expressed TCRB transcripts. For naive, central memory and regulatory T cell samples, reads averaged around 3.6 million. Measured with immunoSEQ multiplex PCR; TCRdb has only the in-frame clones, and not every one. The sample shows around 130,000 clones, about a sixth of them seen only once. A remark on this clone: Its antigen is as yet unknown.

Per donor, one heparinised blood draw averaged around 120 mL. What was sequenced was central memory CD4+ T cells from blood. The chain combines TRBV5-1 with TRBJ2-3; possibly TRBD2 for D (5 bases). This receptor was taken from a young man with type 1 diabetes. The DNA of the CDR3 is TGCGCCAGCAGCTTCCTAGGCCCGGAGGTCCGGATCACAGATACGCAGTATTTT. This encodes CASSFLGPEVRITDTQYF.